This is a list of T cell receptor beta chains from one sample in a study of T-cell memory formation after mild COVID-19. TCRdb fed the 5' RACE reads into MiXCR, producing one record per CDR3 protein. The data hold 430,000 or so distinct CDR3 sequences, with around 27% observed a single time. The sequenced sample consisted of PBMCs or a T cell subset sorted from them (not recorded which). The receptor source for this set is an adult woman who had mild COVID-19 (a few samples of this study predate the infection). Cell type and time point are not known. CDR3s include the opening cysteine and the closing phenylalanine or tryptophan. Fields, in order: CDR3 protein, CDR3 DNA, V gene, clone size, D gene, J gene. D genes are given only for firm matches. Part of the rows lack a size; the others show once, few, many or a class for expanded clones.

cdr3_aa: CSARDEGPHTQYF
cdr3_nt: TGCAGTGCTAGAGATGAGGGTCCACATACGCAGTATTTT
v_call: TRBV20-1
clone_size: few
d_call: -
j_call: TRBJ2-3

cdr3_aa: CATSLTGDNSPLHF
cdr3_nt: TGTGCCACCAGCCTCACAGGGGATAATTCACCCCTCCACTTT
v_call: TRBV24-1
clone_size: few
d_call: TRBD1
j_call: TRBJ1-6

cdr3_aa: CAISEPLPGGDTQYF
cdr3_nt: TGTGCCATCAGTGAGCCTTTACCGGGAGGAGATACGCAGTATTTT
v_call: TRBV10-3
clone_size: few
d_call: TRBD2
j_call: TRBJ2-3

cdr3_aa: CATSDFKGSQETQYF
cdr3_nt: TGTGCCACCAGTGATTTTAAGGGAAGCCAAGAGACCCAGTACTTC
v_call: TRBV24-1
clone_size: -
d_call: -
j_call: TRBJ2-5

cdr3_aa: CASSEDWPTRTGELFF
cdr3_nt: TGCGCCAGCAGCGAAGACTGGCCAACCAGGACCGGGGAGCTGTTTTTT
v_call: TRBV5-1
clone_size: -
d_call: -
j_call: TRBJ2-2

cdr3_aa: CASSTRLDSGANVLTF
cdr3_nt: TGTGCCAGCAGCACGAGACTCGACTCTGGGGCCAACGTCCTGACTTTC
v_call: TRBV7-2
clone_size: few
d_call: -
j_call: TRBJ2-6

cdr3_aa: CASSSRTGGRDEQYF
cdr3_nt: TGCGCCAGCAGCTCGAGGACAGGGGGCCGGGACGAGCAGTACTTC
v_call: TRBV5-1
clone_size: -
d_call: TRBD1
j_call: TRBJ2-7

cdr3_aa: CSVVLAGDEQYF
cdr3_nt: TGCAGCGTTGTCCTAGCGGGAGACGAGCAGTACTTC
v_call: TRBV29-1
clone_size: -
d_call: TRBD2
j_call: TRBJ2-7

cdr3_aa: CSARGTPYEQYF
cdr3_nt: TGCAGTGCTAGGGGGACGCCTTACGAGCAGTACTTC
v_call: TRBV20-1
clone_size: -
d_call: -
j_call: TRBJ2-7

cdr3_aa: CSVEGSGRNEQYF
cdr3_nt: TGCAGCGTTGAGGGTAGCGGGAGGAACGAGCAGTACTTC
v_call: TRBV29-1
clone_size: few
d_call: TRBD2
j_call: TRBJ2-7

cdr3_aa: CSARTDSSGANVLTF
cdr3_nt: TGCAGTGCTAGAACGGACAGCTCTGGGGCCAACGTCCTGACTTTC
v_call: TRBV20-1
clone_size: few
d_call: -
j_call: TRBJ2-6

cdr3_aa: CATSDFRGLAGRETQYF
cdr3_nt: TGTGCCACCAGTGATTTCAGGGGGCTAGCAGGGCGAGAGACCCAGTACTTC
v_call: TRBV24-1
clone_size: -
d_call: TRBD1
j_call: TRBJ2-5

cdr3_aa: CASRQTSLGSYEQYF
cdr3_nt: TGTGCCAGCAGACAGACCAGCTTGGGCTCCTACGAGCAGTACTTC
v_call: TRBV27
clone_size: few
d_call: -
j_call: TRBJ2-7

cdr3_aa: CASSPSGLQETQYF
cdr3_nt: TGTGCCAGCAGCCCAAGCGGACTCCAAGAGACCCAGTACTTC
v_call: TRBV14
clone_size: -
d_call: -
j_call: TRBJ2-5

cdr3_aa: CASSQGGLDTQYF
cdr3_nt: TGTGCCAGCAGCCAAGGCGGGCTAGATACGCAGTATTTT
v_call: TRBV4-2
clone_size: few
d_call: -
j_call: TRBJ2-3

cdr3_aa: CATSRGLGSSYNEQFF
cdr3_nt: TGTGCCACCAGCAGAGGCCTGGGTTCCTCCTACAATGAGCAGTTCTTC
v_call: TRBV15
clone_size: -
d_call: -
j_call: TRBJ2-1

cdr3_aa: CSASIALRDSSYEQYF
cdr3_nt: TGCAGTGCTAGTATCGCCCTCCGTGACAGCTCCTACGAGCAGTACTTC
v_call: TRBV20-1
clone_size: -
d_call: -
j_call: TRBJ2-7

cdr3_aa: CASSLPGTSGDLSTDTQYF
cdr3_nt: TGTGCCAGCAGCTTACCTGGGACTAGCGGGGACCTTAGCACAGATACGCAGTATTTT
v_call: TRBV7-6
clone_size: few
d_call: TRBD2
j_call: TRBJ2-3

cdr3_aa: CASSQTPGAGPSPEQYF
cdr3_nt: TGCGCCAGCAGCCAAACCCCCGGCGCGGGCCCTTCCCCCGAGCAGTACTTC
v_call: TRBV4-1
clone_size: -
d_call: -
j_call: TRBJ2-7

cdr3_aa: CATSRERGQGSDEQYF
cdr3_nt: TGTGCCACCAGCAGAGAAAGAGGACAGGGGTCGGACGAGCAGTACTTC
v_call: TRBV15
clone_size: few
d_call: TRBD1
j_call: TRBJ2-7

cdr3_aa: CSAFTGGKHEQFF
cdr3_nt: TGCAGTGCTTTTACAGGGGGCAAGCATGAGCAGTTCTTC
v_call: TRBV20-1
clone_size: -
d_call: TRBD1
j_call: TRBJ2-1

cdr3_aa: CASSLNSRGTQYF
cdr3_nt: TGTGCCAGCAGCTTAAATAGCCGTGGGACCCAGTACTTC
v_call: TRBV11-2
clone_size: few
d_call: -
j_call: TRBJ2-5

cdr3_aa: CASSLPPTELNEQFF
cdr3_nt: TGCGCCAGCAGCTTGCCCCCGACAGAGTTGAATGAGCAGTTCTTC
v_call: TRBV5-1
clone_size: -
d_call: -
j_call: TRBJ2-1

cdr3_aa: CASSQLQANLADTQYF
cdr3_nt: TGCGCCAGCAGCCAACTCCAGGCGAATCTGGCGGATACGCAGTATTTT
v_call: TRBV4-1
clone_size: -
d_call: -
j_call: TRBJ2-3

cdr3_aa: CASDRGFTDTQYF
cdr3_nt: TGTGCCAGCGATCGGGGGTTCACAGATACGCAGTATTTT
v_call: TRBV6-2/TRBV6-3
clone_size: -
d_call: -
j_call: TRBJ2-3

cdr3_aa: CASSSRIVAGPYEQYF
cdr3_nt: TGTGCCAGCAGCTCCCGGATCGTAGCCGGTCCCTACGAGCAGTACTTC
v_call: TRBV7-8
clone_size: -
d_call: -
j_call: TRBJ2-7

cdr3_aa: CSARDRRLAGGTTDTQYF
cdr3_nt: TGCAGTGCTAGAGATCGTCGGCTAGCGGGAGGCACCACAGATACGCAGTATTTT
v_call: TRBV20-1
clone_size: -
d_call: TRBD2
j_call: TRBJ2-3

cdr3_aa: CASSQQPLNLGNEQFF
cdr3_nt: TGCGCCAGCAGCCAACAACCCCTGAACCTGGGCAATGAGCAGTTCTTC
v_call: TRBV4-1
clone_size: -
d_call: -
j_call: TRBJ2-1

cdr3_aa: CATSDLQGSSKNAGELFF
cdr3_nt: TGTGCCACCAGTGATTTGCAAGGTAGTAGCAAGAACGCCGGGGAGCTGTTTTTT
v_call: TRBV24-1
clone_size: many
d_call: -
j_call: TRBJ2-2

cdr3_aa: CASSSKPGQGGAWETQYF
cdr3_nt: TGCGCCAGCAGCTCAAAACCGGGACAGGGAGGAGCATGGGAGACCCAGTACTTC
v_call: TRBV5-1
clone_size: many
d_call: TRBD1
j_call: TRBJ2-5

cdr3_aa: CASSPHRGSNQPQHF
cdr3_nt: TGTGCCAGCTCACCACACAGGGGTAGCAATCAGCCCCAGCATTTT
v_call: TRBV18
clone_size: -
d_call: TRBD1
j_call: TRBJ1-5

cdr3_aa: CASSLVPLLGYTF
cdr3_nt: TGTGCCAGCAGCTTGGTTCCATTACTTGGCTACACCTTC
v_call: TRBV5-6
clone_size: -
d_call: -
j_call: TRBJ1-2

cdr3_aa: CASRSDPGRAQETQYF
cdr3_nt: TGTGCCAGCAGGTCTGATCCGGGACGCGCCCAAGAGACCCAGTACTTC
v_call: TRBV7-9
clone_size: -
d_call: -
j_call: TRBJ2-5

cdr3_aa: CSARYRVPETQYF
cdr3_nt: TGCAGTGCTAGATATAGAGTCCCAGAGACCCAGTACTTC
v_call: TRBV20-1
clone_size: -
d_call: -
j_call: TRBJ2-5

cdr3_aa: CASSQTRQGGYTF
cdr3_nt: TGTGCCAGCAGTCAAACCAGACAGGGTGGCTACACCTTC
v_call: TRBV12-3/TRBV12-4
clone_size: -
d_call: TRBD1
j_call: TRBJ1-2

cdr3_aa: CASSFGLAPYNEQFF
cdr3_nt: TGTGCCAGCAGTTTTGGACTAGCGCCCTACAATGAGCAGTTCTTC
v_call: TRBV27
clone_size: -
d_call: TRBD2
j_call: TRBJ2-1

cdr3_aa: CASSMSGSGKTQYF
cdr3_nt: TGTGCCAGTAGTATGAGCGGGAGTGGAAAGACCCAGTACTTC
v_call: TRBV19
clone_size: -
d_call: TRBD2
j_call: TRBJ2-5

cdr3_aa: CASSLGGPYTGELFF
cdr3_nt: TGTGCCAGCAGTTTGGGGGGCCCCTACACCGGGGAGCTGTTTTTT
v_call: TRBV12-3/TRBV12-4
clone_size: -
d_call: -
j_call: TRBJ2-2

cdr3_aa: CAISERDEQYF
cdr3_nt: TGTGCCATCAGTGAAAGGGACGAGCAGTACTTC
v_call: TRBV10-3
clone_size: many
d_call: -
j_call: TRBJ2-7

cdr3_aa: CSAYPSGRGTDTQYF
cdr3_nt: TGCAGTGCTTACCCTAGCGGGAGGGGCACAGATACGCAGTATTTT
v_call: TRBV20-1
clone_size: -
d_call: TRBD2
j_call: TRBJ2-3

cdr3_aa: CASSFSPLAGETGELFF
cdr3_nt: TGTGCCAGCAGTTTCTCCCCCCTAGCGGGAGAAACCGGGGAGCTGTTTTTT
v_call: TRBV6-2/TRBV6-3
clone_size: -
d_call: TRBD2
j_call: TRBJ2-2

cdr3_aa: CSVEGQKNYNEQFF
cdr3_nt: TGCAGCGTTGAAGGACAAAAAAACTACAATGAGCAGTTCTTC
v_call: TRBV29-1
clone_size: few
d_call: -
j_call: TRBJ2-1

cdr3_aa: CASSPGAGGYNEQFF
cdr3_nt: TGTGCTAGCAGCCCGGGGGCGGGAGGCTACAATGAGCAGTTCTTC
v_call: TRBV7-7
clone_size: many
d_call: TRBD2
j_call: TRBJ2-1

cdr3_aa: CSVGNSVQGRYGYEQYF
cdr3_nt: TGCAGCGTTGGGAACTCAGTTCAGGGGAGATACGGCTACGAGCAGTACTTC
v_call: TRBV29-1
clone_size: few
d_call: -
j_call: TRBJ2-7

cdr3_aa: CASSFRDTANTGELFF
cdr3_nt: TGTGCCAGCAGCTTCCGGGACACAGCGAACACCGGGGAGCTGTTTTTT
v_call: TRBV7-9
clone_size: few
d_call: -
j_call: TRBJ2-2

cdr3_aa: CASSLETQSSYEQYF
cdr3_nt: TGCGCCAGCAGCTTGGAGACTCAAAGCTCCTACGAGCAGTACTTC
v_call: TRBV5-1
clone_size: -
d_call: -
j_call: TRBJ2-7

cdr3_aa: CASSLWTPTNEKLFF
cdr3_nt: TGTGCCAGCAGTTTGTGGACACCAACTAATGAAAAACTGTTTTTT
v_call: TRBV12-3/TRBV12-4
clone_size: -
d_call: -
j_call: TRBJ1-4

cdr3_aa: CASSLWGSGGDEQYF
cdr3_nt: TGTGCCAGCAGCTTATGGGGCAGCGGCGGGGACGAGCAGTACTTC
v_call: TRBV7-9
clone_size: -
d_call: -
j_call: TRBJ2-7

cdr3_aa: CASSRPSNSGANVLTF
cdr3_nt: TGTGCCAGCAGCCGACCGTCAAACTCTGGGGCCAACGTCCTGACTTTC
v_call: TRBV7-3
clone_size: few
d_call: -
j_call: TRBJ2-6

cdr3_aa: CASSLESGKVSEAFF
cdr3_nt: TGTGCCAGCAGCTTAGAATCGGGTAAGGTATCTGAAGCTTTCTTT
v_call: TRBV11-1
clone_size: -
d_call: -
j_call: TRBJ1-1

cdr3_aa: CASSSPGVPVRDTQYF
cdr3_nt: TGTGCCAGCAGCTCCCCGGGGGTCCCCGTTAGGGATACGCAGTATTTT
v_call: TRBV11-2
clone_size: few
d_call: -
j_call: TRBJ2-3

cdr3_aa: CASSLAPGTSGGSWTDTQYF
cdr3_nt: TGTGCCAGCAGCTTGGCCCCCGGGACTAGCGGGGGAAGTTGGACAGATACGCAGTATTTT
v_call: TRBV5-5
clone_size: few
d_call: TRBD2
j_call: TRBJ2-3

cdr3_aa: CASSLAEPNEQFF
cdr3_nt: TGTGCCAGCAGCTTAGCAGAACCCAATGAGCAGTTCTTC
v_call: TRBV7-8
clone_size: -
d_call: -
j_call: TRBJ2-1

cdr3_aa: CASSLVMEGAYNEQFF
cdr3_nt: TGTGCCAGCAGCTTAGTCATGGAGGGGGCTTACAATGAGCAGTTCTTC
v_call: TRBV11-2
clone_size: -
d_call: -
j_call: TRBJ2-1